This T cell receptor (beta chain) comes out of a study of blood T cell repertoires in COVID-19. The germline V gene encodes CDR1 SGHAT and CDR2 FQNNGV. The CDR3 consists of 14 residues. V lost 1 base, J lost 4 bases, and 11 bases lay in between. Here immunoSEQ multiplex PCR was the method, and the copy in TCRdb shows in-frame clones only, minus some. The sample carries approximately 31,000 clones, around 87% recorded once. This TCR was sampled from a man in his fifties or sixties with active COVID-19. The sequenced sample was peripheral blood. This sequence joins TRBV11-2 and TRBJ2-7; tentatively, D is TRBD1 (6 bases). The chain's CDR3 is CASSLALRGYEQYF. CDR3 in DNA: TGTGCCAGCAGCTTAGCCCTTAGGGGGTACGAGCAGTACTTC.